The rows below give T cell receptor beta chains drawn from one sample of a study of shared clonotypes between healthy human individuals. The repertoire was sequenced with immunoSEQ multiplex PCR; TCRdb's copy has only in-frame clones and lacks some. The sample yields 330,000 or so clones, less than 85% seen once. Specimen: memory CD4+ T cells sorted from blood. These receptors came from a man between 25 and 39 years old in good health. CDR3s include the opening cysteine and the closing phenylalanine or tryptophan. The D gene is left open where the match is weak. Clone size is stated in some rows and not others, as once, few, many or a class when expanded.

TRBV5-8	TRBD2	.	TRBJ2-1	CASSSLAGGDDNEQFF	TGTGCCAGCAGCTCTCTAGCGGGAGGGGATGACAATGAGCAGTTCTTC
TRBV25-1	.	.	TRBJ2-5	CASSDPGETQYF	TGTGCCAGCAGTGACCCCGGAGAGACCCAGTACTTC
TRBV11-2	.	.	TRBJ1-1	CASSLVSGNTEAFF	TGTGCCAGCAGCTTAGTTTCCGGAAACACTGAAGCTTTCTTT
TRBV10-3	.	few	TRBJ1-1	CAISERVGDTEAFF	TGTGCCATCAGTGAGCGGGTGGGGGACACTGAAGCTTTCTTT
TRBV1	.	once	TRBJ1-5	CTSSHRPGQGRPSNQPQHF	TGCACCAGCAGCCACCGCCCGGGACAGGGCCGGCCCAGCAATCAGCCCCAGCATTTT
TRBV11-3	.	many	TRBJ2-2	CASSPPYTSGELFF	TGTGCCAGCAGCCCCCCGTACACCTCCGGGGAGCTGTTTTTT
TRBV7-8	.	.	TRBJ2-5	CASSLSLSEIQETQYF	TGTGCCAGCAGCTTATCTTTGTCAGAAATCCAAGAGACCCAGTACTTC
TRBV7-2	TRBD1	few	TRBJ1-4	CASSTQTGGGEKLFF	TGTGCCAGCAGCACCCAAACAGGGGGCGGCGAAAAACTGTTTTTT
TRBV6-1	.	.	TRBJ1-1	CASSDQPSTNTEAFF	TGTGCCAGCAGTGACCAACCGAGTACAAACACTGAAGCTTTCTTT
TRBV6-1	.	.	TRBJ2-5	CASSEPQGGETQYF	TGTGCCAGCAGTGAGCCACAGGGCGGGGAGACCCAGTACTTC
TRBV7-5	.	few	TRBJ1-5	CARSLITLQLQGFVQPQHF	TGTGCCAGAAGCTTAATTACCCTCCAACTGCAGGGTTTCGTACAGCCCCAGCATTTT
TRBV6-1	TRBD2	.	TRBJ2-2	CASKTSGHTGELFF	TGTGCCAGCAAGACTAGCGGACACACCGGGGAGCTGTTTTTT
TRBV19	TRBD1	few	TRBJ1-2	CASSRGQPGFYGYTF	TGTGCCAGTAGCCGGGGACAGCCCGGATTCTATGGCTACACCTTC
TRBV5-1	.	.	TRBJ2-5	CASSLIGTSQETQYF	TGCGCCAGCAGCTTGATCGGGACATCCCAAGAGACCCAGTACTTC
TRBV7-8	.	.	TRBJ2-1	CASSTGPSTYNEQFF	TGTGCCAGCAGCACGGGACCGTCAACCTACAATGAGCAGTTCTTC
TRBV10-2	.	.	TRBJ2-4	CASWERGPELAKNIQYF	TGCGCCAGCTGGGAAAGGGGTCCGGAACTAGCCAAAAACATTCAGTACTTC
TRBV11-2	.	.	TRBJ2-5	CASRAWGSNKETQYF	TGTGCCAGCAGGGCGTGGGGGAGCAATAAAGAGACCCAGTACTTC
TRBV2	.	.	TRBJ2-1	CASRGEQGSIGIF	TGTGCCAGCAGGGGGGAACAGGGATCGATTGGGATCTTC
TRBV5-6	.	few	TRBJ2-7	CASSKGAVGYYEQYF	TGTGCCAGCAGTAAGGGTGCGGTAGGGTACTACGAGCAGTACTTC
TRBV18	.	.	TRBJ1-2	CASSPNREAIVYGYTF	TGTGCCAGCTCACCGAACCGGGAGGCCATTGTTTATGGCTACACCTTC
TRBV18	.	.	TRBJ2-5	CASSPPGGRQETQYF	TGTGCCAGCTCACCACCGGGAGGTCGTCAAGAGACCCAGTACTTC
TRBV19	.	.	TRBJ1-1	CASRPTGTNTEAFF	TGTGCCAGTAGGCCCACAGGGACTAACACTGAAGCTTTCTTT
TRBV5-1	TRBD1	.	TRBJ2-7	CASSLRWTGGYEQYF	TGCGCCAGCAGTCTGCGTTGGACAGGGGGCTACGAGCAGTACTTC
TRBV11-2	.	few	TRBJ2-1	CASSLGGGAYNEQFF	TGTGCCAGCAGCTTAGGGGGGGGCGCCTACAATGAGCAGTTCTTC
TRBV11-3	TRBD2	.	TRBJ2-6	CASSPSGRGSGANVLTF	TGTGCCAGCAGCCCTAGCGGGAGAGGCTCTGGGGCCAACGTCCTGACTTTC
TRBV28	.	few	TRBJ2-7	CASSSPATGGYEQYF	TGTGCCAGCAGTTCACCTGCGACCGGCGGGTACGAGCAGTACTTC
TRBV21-1	.	.	TRBJ1-1	CASSHTEQLDDGTEAFF	TGTGCCAGCAGTCACACGGAACAGTTGGATGATGGCACTGAAGCTTTCTTT
TRBV28	TRBD1	.	TRBJ1-5	CASSWTGGLALVGNQPQHF	TGTGCCAGCAGTTGGACAGGGGGCTTGGCCCTTGTAGGCAATCAGCCCCAGCATTTT
TRBV2	.	.	TRBJ2-7	CASNEYLGYEQYF	TGTGCCAGCAACGAGTACCTAGGCTACGAGCAGTACTTC
TRBV7-9	.	.	TRBJ2-7	CASSPVAELSYF	TGTGCCAGCAGCCCGGTTGCGGAGTTGTCGTACTTC
TRBV5-8	.	.	TRBJ2-1	CASSFWESSRAEEQFF	TGTGCCAGCAGCTTCTGGGAGAGCAGCCGGGCGGAGGAGCAGTTCTTC
TRBV10-3	.	.	TRBJ2-2	CAIRDVANTGELFF	TGTGCCATCAGGGACGTTGCGAACACCGGGGAGCTGTTTTTT
TRBV4-3	.	.	TRBJ2-7	CASSQDGGARYEQYF	TGCGCCAGCAGCCAAGACGGGGGAGCCCGATACGAGCAGTACTTC
TRBV5-1	TRBD1	.	TRBJ2-2	CASSGQGAGELFF	TGCGCCAGCAGCGGACAGGGTGCCGGGGAGCTGTTTTTT
TRBV5-1	TRBD1	.	TRBJ1-2	CASTETGSYGYTF	TGCGCCAGCACCGAGACAGGGTCCTATGGCTACACCTTC
TRBV19	.	few	TRBJ2-2	CASSVQGPRNTGELFF	TGTGCCAGTAGTGTACAGGGTCCTAGGAACACCGGGGAGCTGTTTTTT
TRBV7-2	.	.	TRBJ2-1	CASSLEGGGYNEQFF	TGTGCCAGCTCCCTGGAGGGGGGAGGCTACAATGAGCAGTTCTTC
TRBV12-1	.	.	TRBJ2-7	CASSFRGLGPGAIYEQYF	TGTGCCAGCAGCTTTCGGGGCCTAGGTCCTGGGGCTATTTACGAGCAGTACTTC
TRBV5-1	.	.	TRBJ2-5	CASTQNQETQYF	TGCGCCAGCACCCAGAACCAAGAGACCCAGTACTTC
TRBV5-8	TRBD1	.	TRBJ1-2	CASSRDRARGYTF	TGTGCCAGCAGCCGGGACAGGGCTAGAGGCTACACCTTC
TRBV11-3	.	.	TRBJ2-1	CASSLGGASSYNEQFF	TGTGCCAGCAGCTTAGGGGGGGCTAGCAGCTACAATGAGCAGTTCTTC
TRBV18	.	once	TRBJ2-3	CASSPLKGESWLDTQYF	TGTGCCAGCTCACCACTAAAAGGAGAATCCTGGTTAGATACGCAGTATTTT
TRBV5-6	.	.	TRBJ2-7	CASSPRLGEQYF	TGTGCCAGCAGCCCCCGCTTAGGGGAGCAGTACTTC
TRBV5-1	TRBD1	.	TRBJ2-7	CASSLGRTGGNEQYF	TGCGCCAGCAGCTTGGGACGGACAGGGGGAAACGAGCAGTACTTC
TRBV2	.	.	TRBJ1-1	CASSRDQNTEAFF	TGTGCCAGCAGTCGGGATCAGAACACTGAAGCTTTCTTT
TRBV7-2	.	.	TRBJ2-7	CASSLTLTHAEQYF	TGTGCCAGCAGCTTAACACTAACTCACGCGGAGCAGTACTTC
TRBV11-3	.	.	TRBJ2-1	CASSPGGAQNNEQFF	TGTGCCAGCAGCCCAGGTGGGGCGCAGAACAATGAGCAGTTCTTC
TRBV29-1	TRBD2	.	TRBJ2-1	CSVGTSGRAREQFF	TGCAGCGTCGGGACTAGCGGGAGGGCCAGGGAGCAGTTCTTC
TRBV19	TRBD1	.	TRBJ2-7	CASSKLSGQGAYEQYF	TGTGCCAGTAGTAAGCTGTCGGGACAGGGGGCCTACGAGCAGTACTTC
TRBV2	TRBD1	.	TRBJ1-5	CASTWDSSNQPQHF	TGTGCCAGCACTTGGGACAGTAGCAATCAGCCCCAGCATTTT
TRBV5-1	.	.	TRBJ2-2	CASRQTPNTGELFF	TGCGCCAGCAGACAAACGCCCAACACCGGGGAGCTGTTTTTT
TRBV5-1	TRBD1	.	TRBJ2-7	CASSETGTGYAEQYF	TGCGCCAGCAGCGAGACCGGGACAGGGTATGCCGAGCAGTACTTC
TRBV27	TRBD2	.	TRBJ2-7	CASNPFRTSDHSYEQYF	TGTGCCAGCAACCCGTTCCGGACTAGCGACCACTCCTACGAGCAGTACTTC